What follows are 20 T cell receptor beta chains derived from one specimen sequenced in a study of T cells in Graves' hyperthyroidism and ophthalmopathy. Researchers took RNA transcripts and amplified the TCR beta CDR3 regions from them. HTBI primers drove first-round RT-PCR of the TCR CDR3. One entry per CDR3 protein, called by TCRdb with MiXCR from the multiplex PCR reads. The sample includes about 300,000 distinct CDR3 sequences, roughly 13% seen only once; the top ten take less than 8%. The specimen sequenced was blood. The receptors shown here come from a woman aged 40 to 50 with Graves' hyperthyroidism.

This clonotype was observed many times. The CDR3: CASRASSSYNSPLHF. As DNA, the CDR3 is TGTGCCAGCAGAGCGAGTAGCTCCTATAATTCACCCCTCCACTTT. The V gene is TRBV2, the J gene TRBJ1-6; no reliable D call. Germline V gene sequence: CDR1 SNHLY, CDR2 FYNNEI. The CDR3 runs to 15 residues. Deletions cut 6 bases from V and 0 bases from J, with 9 bases between.

In its sample, this clonotype was seen a few times. This chain connects TRBV7-9 to TRBJ2-7; 16 bases match TRBD2. J lost 0 bases, V lost 6 bases, and 5 bases had no gene match. This CDR3 has 17 amino acids. CDR1 and CDR2 (germline): SEHNR, FQNEAQ (reference sequence). This CDR3 reads CASSLGLAGGASYEQYF. CDR3 in DNA: TGTGCCAGCAGTTTGGGACTAGCGGGAGGGGCCTCCTACGAGCAGTACTTC.

Ten or more counts support this clonotype. The V and J genes are TRBV28 and TRBJ2-4; D might be TRBD1 or TRBD2, each matching 7 bases. Germline-derived CDR1 and CDR2 are MDHEN and SYDVKM. V was pared by 2 bases and J by 6 bases, with 14 bases between. This CDR3 contains 15 residues. The CDR3 region has the DNA TGTGCCAGCAGTTTAAGCCAGGGGGGGGGAAACATTCAGTACTTC. Encoded protein: CASSLSQGGGNIQYF.

In this sample, this clonotype turned up once. Just one base apart from a much larger clone, this may be a read error. This sequence joins TRBV10-1 and TRBJ1-4; D not certain. Trimming cost V 5 bases and J 3 bases, with 16 bases left between them. Germline CDR1 is WNHNN and CDR2 is SYGVQD (reference sequence). The CDR3 has 16 amino acids. In DNA, the CDR3 is TGCGCCAGCAGTAATGGTCGGAATCGAGCTAATGAAAAACTGTTTTTT. Protein sequence: CASSNGRNRANEKLFF.

In its sample, this clonotype was seen many times. The chain couples TRBV7-8 to TRBJ1-3; D remains ambiguous. Per germline, CDR1 SGHVS and CDR2 FQNEAQ. V was cut by 5 bases and J by 4 bases, with 9 bases left in between. This CDR3 spans 13 amino acids. CDR3 sequence (DNA): TGTGCCAGCAGCCTAGGGCAGGGAAACACCATATATTTT. Protein sequence: CASSLGQGNTIYF.

This clonotype was counted between two and nine times. This rearrangement joins TRBV29-1 to TRBJ2-7; D is perhaps TRBD2 (5 bases). Germline loops: CDR1 SQVTM, CDR2 ANQGSEA. The CDR3 has 12 amino acids. The V and J ends lost 4 bases and 0 bases respectively, with 7 bases between them. The CDR3 sequence is CSVVSDSYEQYF. In DNA, the CDR3 is TGCAGCGTTGTTAGCGACTCCTACGAGCAGTACTTC.

This clonotype was detected many times. The chain recombines TRBV12-3 or TRBV12-4 with TRBJ2-1; 9 nucleotides match TRBD2. V shed 8 bases and J 4 bases; nucleotides not matched to a gene: 15. The CDR3 contains 17 residues. The CDR3: CASGQRSLAGSYNEQFF. In DNA form, the CDR3 reads TGTGCCAGCGGCCAACGGTCGCTAGCGGGATCTTACAATGAGCAGTTCTTC.

This clonotype has a count of ten or more. This chain joins TRBV29-1 and TRBJ1-5, with a possible D match to TRBD1 (5 bases). CDR3 length equals 13 residues. Germline V gene data show CDR1 as SQVTM and CDR2 as ANQGSEA. V was trimmed by 1 base and J by 3 bases, leaving 7 bases between them. CDR3 in amino acids: CSVEGGPNQPQHF. The CDR3 nucleotides are TGCAGCGTTGAAGGGGGACCCAATCAGCCCCAGCATTTT.

CDR3 amino acids: CASSQWGSGSNIQYF. The CDR3 coding sequence is TGTGCCAGCAGCCAATGGGGGAGCGGGAGTAACATTCAGTACTTC. The V call is TRBV7-2, the J call TRBJ2-4; 8 nucleotides line up with TRBD2. Looked up from germline, CDR1 is SGHTA and CDR2 is FQGNSA. V was pared by 5 bases and J by 7 bases, with 10 bases of the junction left unmatched. This CDR3 has 15 residues.

The chain's CDR3 is CASSGPPDRPNTGELFF. The CDR3 nucleotides are TGTGCCAGCAGTGGTCCACCAGACAGACCGAACACCGGGGAGCTGTTTTTT. This rearrangement joins TRBV2 to TRBJ2-2; a weak D match, TRBD1 (5 bases). Trimming removed 4 bases from V and 0 bases from J, with 15 bases in between. The V gene's germline CDR1 is SNHLY and CDR2 FYNNEI. This CDR3 region has 17 residues. Filled out from reference TRBV2 and TRBJ2-2, the complete variable domain reads EPEVTQTPSHQVTQMGQEVILRCVPISNHLYFYWYRQILGQKVEFLVSFYNNEISEKSEIFDDQFSVERPDGSNFTLKIRSTKLEDSAMYFCASSGPPDRPNTGELFFGEGSRLTVL.

The sample holds many counts of this clonotype. The V call is TRBV29-1, the J call TRBJ2-1; TRBD1 matches at 8 bases. V lost 7 bases and J lost 6; bases outside the gene matches: 8. The CDR3 contains 13 residues. The germline V gene has CDR1 SQVTM and CDR2 ANQGSEA. CDR3 nucleotides: TGCAGCGGACGACAGGGGCCGGGCAATGAGCAGTTCTTC. Translated: CSGRQGPGNEQFF.

This clonotype occurred many times. The chain is built from TRBV20-1 and TRBJ2-5, with D perhaps matching TRBD2 (5 bases). The CDR3 has 18 residues. The germline gives CDR1 DFQATT, CDR2 SNEGSKA (reference sequence). Trimming took 0 bases from V and 1 from J, leaving 21 bases between them. CDR3 protein: CSARDYMKGGSTQETQYF. CDR3 DNA sequence: TGCAGTGCTAGAGATTATATGAAGGGCGGGTCAACCCAAGAGACCCAGTACTTC.

V usage is TRBV5-1 and J usage is TRBJ2-4; a possible D gene is TRBD1 (6 bases). Germline assignment: CDR1 SGHRS and CDR2 YFSETQ. The CDR3 is made up of 13 amino acids. V lost 4 bases and J 8 bases, leaving 13 bases between the germline ends. The CDR3 spells CASSPEGEYIQYF. The DNA of the CDR3 is TGCGCCAGCAGCCCCGAGGGGGAGTACATTCAGTACTTC.

This clonotype came up once. Being one base from a much bigger clone, this may be a read error. The gene calls are TRBV27 and TRBJ2-7, with D perhaps TRBD2 (5 bases). This CDR3 is 15 amino acids long. Germline loops: CDR1 MNHEY, CDR2 SMNVEV (reference sequence). Trimming shortened V by 2 bases and J by 3 bases, and 14 bases separated the two germline ends. CDR3 coding DNA: TGTGCCAGCAGTTTAGGGGAGACCACGCACTACGAGCAGTACTTC. As protein: CASSLGETTHYEQYF.

This clonotype was recorded at least ten times. The chain combines TRBV29-1 with TRBJ2-3; D gene ambiguous. Germline CDR1 reads SQVTM; CDR2 reads ANQGSEA. This CDR3 region has 12 residues. Trimming shortened V by 3 bases and J by 1 base, and 5 bases separated the two germline ends. As DNA, the CDR3 is TGCAGCGTTGACGATGGCACAGATACGCAGTATTTT. Its protein product is CSVDDGTDTQYF.

This clonotype was seen at least ten times. The rearrangement uses TRBV7-9 and TRBJ1-4; D is unresolved. The CDR3 length is 14 residues. From germline, CDR1 is SEHNR and CDR2 FQNEAQ (reference sequence). V dropped 5 bases and J dropped 5 bases, with 12 bases sitting between them. CDR3 region: CASSRRETNEKLFF. The CDR3 DNA is TGTGCCAGCAGCCGCCGGGAGACGAATGAAAAACTGTTTTTT.

The sample holds many counts of this clonotype. The rearrangement links TRBV7-9 to TRBJ2-7, with D unresolved. The CDR3 covers 12 residues. Trimming stripped 0 bases from V and 6 bases from J, with 6 bases between. Germline loops: CDR1 SEHNR, CDR2 FQNEAQ (reference sequence). CDR3 in amino acids: CASSLAQPEQYF. The CDR3, as DNA: TGTGCCAGCAGCTTAGCGCAGCCCGAGCAGTACTTC.

This clonotype was seen only a few times. Given a much more abundant clone one base away, this may be a read error. The V and J genes are TRBV28 and TRBJ2-7; 10 bases are a match to TRBD2. Germline assignment: CDR1 MDHEN and CDR2 SYDVKM. The CDR3 consists of 12 residues. CDR3 nucleotides: TGTGCCAGTCCTAGCGGGAGTGGCGAGCAGTGCTTC. Its protein is CASPSGSGEQCF.

This clonotype was seen many times. This chain joins TRBV2 and TRBJ1-1; D might be TRBD1 (6 bases). Germline V gives CDR1 SNHLY, CDR2 FYNNEI. The CDR3 spans 13 residues. The V end was cut by 4 bases, the J end by 0 bases, with 6 bases between. The CDR3: CASSGQVNTEAFF. The CDR3 DNA sequence: TGTGCCAGCAGTGGACAGGTGAACACTGAAGCTTTCTTT.

Ten or more counts support this clonotype. The J gene is TRBJ1-5, the V gene TRBV7-8, with a possible D match to TRBD1 (6 bases). From germline, CDR1 is SGHVS and CDR2 FQNEAQ. The CDR3 extends over 15 amino acids. Between the trimmed V and J ends, which lost 5 bases and 3 bases, there was a span of 14 bases. The CDR3 nucleotides are TGTGCCAGCAGCATACAGGGTACTGCCAATCAGCCCCAGCATTTT. This sequence encodes CASSIQGTANQPQHF.